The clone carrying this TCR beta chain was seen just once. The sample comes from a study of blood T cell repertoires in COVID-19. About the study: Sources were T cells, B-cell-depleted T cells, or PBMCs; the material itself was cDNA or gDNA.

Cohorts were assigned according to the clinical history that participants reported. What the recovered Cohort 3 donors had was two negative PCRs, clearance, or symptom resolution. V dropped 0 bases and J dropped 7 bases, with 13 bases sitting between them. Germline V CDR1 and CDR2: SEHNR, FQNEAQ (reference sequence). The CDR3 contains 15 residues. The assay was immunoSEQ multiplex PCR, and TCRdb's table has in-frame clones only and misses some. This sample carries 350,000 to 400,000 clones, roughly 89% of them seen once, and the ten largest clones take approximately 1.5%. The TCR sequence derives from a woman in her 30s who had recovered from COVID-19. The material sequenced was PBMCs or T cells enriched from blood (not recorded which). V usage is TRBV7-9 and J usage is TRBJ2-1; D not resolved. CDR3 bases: TGTGCCAGCAGCTTAGCGCATATGGTTCGGAATGAGCAGTTCTTC. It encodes CASSLAHMVRNEQFF.